Included here is one T cell receptor beta chain sequence, with context. Its binding antigen is unknown. Qualities for individual bases were not recorded, and no much larger clone is one base off. The cohort consisted of 600 or so healthy bone marrow donors. All cohort members were sampled while nominally healthy, although unrecorded immune exposures were likely present. The donor was CMV seronegative and was included in the group of 352 seronegative cohort members. A peripheral blood sample was collected from each donor, and TCR beta sequencing was performed on peripheral blood mononuclear cells. The Qiagen DNeasy Blood Extraction Kit was used to extract genomic DNA from the blood cell samples. The data belong to a study of cytomegalovirus exposure and HLA in healthy donors (dated by TCRdb to the late 2010s). For context, the study as a whole: In an earlier analysis of several hundred of the donors, roughly 300 Gb of sequence data and 117 million unique TCR beta sequences from about 179 million T cells were reported. An early release covering roughly 640 HLA-typed donors comprised about 310 gigabases of sequencing data and roughly 86 million unique TCR sequences. The genetic ancestry cluster associated with self-reported Caucasian donors included 81% of the roughly 410 genotyped donors. The study was designed to test whether signatures of past pathogen exposure could be identified by cataloging public T cell receptors. The T cell repertoires of around 730 subjects were profiled by immunosequencing and related to cytomegalovirus serostatus. Along with the approximately 700-subject first cohort, a separate validation cohort of 120 different subjects was used. High-throughput TCR immunosequencing, statistical association of individual TCRs with disease status, and machine learning were combined to predict cytomegalovirus infection status. In a later analysis, previously published TCR beta repertoires from 670 or so donors were re-analyzed and high-resolution HLA genotyping was added so that TCR occurrence patterns could be studied. Rather than using new phenotypic data, the later analysis identified candidate immune exposures from TCR beta sequences and from how often those sequences occurred across donors. In an earlier analysis of several hundred of the donors, high-throughput TCR beta sequencing was used to judge whether each TCR beta V gene segment behaved as functional or pseudogenic. Donor age, sex, ethnicity and CMV serostatus were compiled alongside the repertoire data. A later genetic analysis took genome-wide SNP genotypes for about 55% of the roughly 700 donors and used that subset as a discovery cohort. All discovery cohort repertoires had been generated on a single sequencing platform. HLA typing included class I and class II loci at four-digit resolution. Typing coverage varied by locus: roughly 629-640 donors for A, B, C, DRB1 and DQB1; more than 500 for DQA1; 600 to 610 for DPA1; 400 to 480 for DPB1. About five DR-DQ haplotypes were treated as single units for association and clustering because of strong linkage in the cohort. Among approximately 370 genotyped donors of the cohort, an average of about 240,000 unique TCR beta nucleotide sequences was sequenced per donor, of which about 18% were non-productive. What the study reported, not specific to this receptor: It was suggested by the authors that the approach could potentially be generalized to other disease states and immunological phenotypes. Linkage disequilibrium might explain the correlated functional status among segregating V segments, but an unknown experimental factor could not be excluded. When HLA alleles, especially DR and DQ, strongly co-occurred, attributing TCR associations to individual alleles was difficult. Some IMGT-functional V segments, including TRBV6-2 and TRBV6-3, could not be told apart with the 87-base-pair reads, so those segments were excluded. HLA typing was unavailable for some donors at each locus, so association tests used only the typed subset. A later analysis associated about 16,000 TCR beta sequences with specific HLA alleles at a false discovery rate of 0.05. The study listed 150 to 200 TCR beta chains as associated with cytomegalovirus. A further reported finding was that TCR beta sequences accurately predicted the HLA-A and HLA-B alleles for most subjects in the first cohort. A cluster of highly shared sequence variants was judged likely to represent a technical artifact of the sequencing pipeline. The cohort was sequenced for TCR beta chains only, and without alpha or paired-chain data the features that could be detected were limited. Most TCR sequences were seen in very few donors, while some public TCRs were found in many individuals. In a later genetic analysis, a missense DCLRE1C variant was associated with V-gene and J-gene trimming of TCR beta chains, and the association was replicated in an independent cohort. The classifier was reported to diagnose cytomegalovirus status with high specificity and sensitivity in both the original cohort and the validation cohort. In an earlier analysis of 587 of the donors, most TCR beta V segments appeared in productive rearrangements about 90% or about 30% of the time, broadly matching IMGT annotations. CMV serostatus was the only immune exposure information available for the cohort. In a later analysis, TCR association rates were found to vary across HLA loci, with the most associated TCRs seen for DRB1 alleles and the fewest for HLA-C alleles. Because counts were too low, about 15 rarely observed V segments, including chromosome 9 orphons, were left out of the earlier analysis of 587 of the donors. The presence/absence analyses assumed that sequencing depth was roughly uniform across donors, and that assumption may not be true. In a later genetic analysis, fewer N-insertions in productive TCRs were reported among donors in an Asian-associated ancestry cluster than the approximately 630-donor mean. A later analysis found that most CMV-associated TCR beta chains appeared HLA-restricted, with HLA associations seemingly driven largely by CMV exposure. A later analysis found that HLA-associated TCR beta chains were more clonally expanded and had lower generation probabilities than equally common non-associated chains. A few of the identified cytomegalovirus-associated TCR beta chains were confirmed in vitro to be specific for cytomegalovirus antigens. In a later analysis, several top co-occurrence clusters were reported to appear linked to parvovirus B19, influenza, CMV and Epstein-Barr virus.

From a lookup of the germline V gene, CDR1 and CDR2 are SQVTM and ANQGSEA. V gives up 2 bases and J gives up 6 bases, and the segment between their germline ends measures 10 bases. From its cysteine to its phenylalanine, the CDR3 spans 13 amino acids. Of the read, only the CDR3 DNA is kept; its 39 bases are in frame from base 1. The library was generated by the immunoSEQ multiplex PCR assay. For the multiplex PCR, a mixture combining 60 forward primers for TCR Vbeta segments and 13 reverse primers for TCR Jbeta segments was used. A multiplex PCR assay on genomic DNA amplified the CDR3 region of rearranged TCR beta genes. On the Illumina HiSeq System, the amplified TCR beta libraries were sequenced as 87-base-pair reads. As for how the authors treated the data: Across the 670 or so repertoires, a later analysis counted about 81 million unique TCR beta chains, roughly 11 million of which were shared by at least two donors. Raw reads were error-corrected and collapsed into unique sequences with a nearest-neighbor algorithm that merged closely related sequences to remove PCR and sequencing errors. To assign V, D and J gene segments, CDR3 sequences were aligned to IMGT reference sequences. For a sequence to be retained, a match of at least six nucleotides to both a V gene segment and a J gene segment was required. A rearrangement counted as productive if the CDR3 had no stop codons and remained in frame with V and J, and every other rearrangement counted as non-productive. CDR3 was defined by IMGT convention, running from the second conserved V-encoded cysteine to the conserved J-encoded phenylalanine. In an earlier analysis of around 570 of the donors, sequences lacking an unambiguous match to a single V gene segment were excluded. In an earlier analysis of several hundred of the donors, a V segment was called functional when productive rearrangements were above 56.7%, and segregating when the standard deviation between donors exceeded 5%. A statistical classification framework was developed to diagnose cytomegalovirus status using the catalog of TCR beta chain sequences. In a later analysis, TCR nucleotide sequences were compared against IMGT/GENE-DB human TR gene sequences so that V and J genes could be assigned. Using the TCRdist pipeline, a later analysis assigned CDR3 sequences along with most-parsimonious VDJ recombination scenarios. A later analysis defined each TCR beta chain by its CDR3 amino acid sequence plus V-gene family, and excluded reads lacking a unique V-gene family. As a way to deal with suspected cross-contamination and a sequencing artifact, a later analysis dropped nearly 600 nucleotide sequences that were highly shared and had low generation probability. In a later analysis, a clonal expansion index for each public chain was calculated from normalized within-repertoire ranks of inferred template counts. In a later analysis, generation probabilities were computed with a VDJ recombination model fitted to out-of-frame rearrangements, and the resulting probabilities were checked against IGoR. A later analysis scored TCR-TCR, TCR-HLA and TCR-CMV co-occurrence with hypergeometric tests, applying a repertoire-size bias correction to TCR pairs. False discovery rates were estimated in a later analysis by permuting HLA or CMV assignments 20 times. A later analysis grouped co-occurring TCRs with DBSCAN, adding TCRdist sequence similarity when clustering within HLA-allele-positive subsets. For co-occurrence clustering, repertoires with fewer than 30,000 or more than 120,000 public chains were excluded, along with about five repertoires with anomalous nucleotide sharing. The clones in this table, taken by TCRdb from immuneACCESS, are in-frame only. Not every clone is retained; where verified, under half of the shortfall comes from an unresolved V gene, and the cause of the rest is unknown. Clone size and the V and J calls come from that table; the DNA yielded D and trimming. The sample table shows about 180,000 clones, and about 80% are seen once. Around 2.2% of the sample is in the top ten clones.

The source of this sequence is a man between 60 and 70 years old in good health and CMV-seronegative. Rearrangement joined TRBV29-1 to TRBJ2-2; 5 matching bases give a weak D call of TRBD2. What was sequenced was PBMCs. The nucleotides read TGCAGCGTTGAAACTAGTTGGGCCGGGGAGCTGTTTTTT. Its amino acids are CSVETSWAGELFF.